The clone carrying this T cell receptor beta chain came up a few times. Its antigen is as yet unknown. The germline gives CDR1 KGHSH, CDR2 LQKENI. This CDR3 is built from 15 residues. The V gene end was trimmed by 5 bases and the J gene end by 5 bases; junction bases not matched to a gene: 6. Since all of the isolated RNA was reverse transcribed, expressed TCRB transcripts were what got sequenced. The study sequenced naive, central memory and regulatory T cell samples to an average of approximately 4 million reads. TCRdb keeps only in-frame clones here, not all; method: immunoSEQ multiplex PCR. Counted here are around 710,000 clones, around 12% occurring once; the ten biggest clones make up about 0.11%. The source of the sample is a study of beta chain features in type 1 diabetes. Study-wide context: All samples together contributed 90 million to 130 million sorted cells for examination.

Whole-study results and caveats: Patients with Type 1 diabetes showed moderately but significantly shorter TCRB CDR3s in all four CD4+ subsets.

The sample taken for sequencing was naive CD4+ T cells from blood. The chain carries TRBV18 and TRBJ2-7; TRBD2 aligns across 13 bases. The sequence came from a man in his thirties or forties with type 1 diabetes. CDR3 residues: CASSSTSGGLHEQYF. The CDR3 bases are TGTGCCAGCTCATCGACTAGCGGGGGGCTTCACGAGCAGTACTTC. Complete variable domain (other parts from reference TRBV18 and TRBJ2-7): NAGVMQNPRHLVRRRGQEARLRCSPMKGHSHVYWYRQLPEEGLKFMVYLQKENIIDESGMPKERFSAEFPKEGPSILRIQQVVRGDSAAYFCASSSTSGGLHEQYFGPGTRLTVT.